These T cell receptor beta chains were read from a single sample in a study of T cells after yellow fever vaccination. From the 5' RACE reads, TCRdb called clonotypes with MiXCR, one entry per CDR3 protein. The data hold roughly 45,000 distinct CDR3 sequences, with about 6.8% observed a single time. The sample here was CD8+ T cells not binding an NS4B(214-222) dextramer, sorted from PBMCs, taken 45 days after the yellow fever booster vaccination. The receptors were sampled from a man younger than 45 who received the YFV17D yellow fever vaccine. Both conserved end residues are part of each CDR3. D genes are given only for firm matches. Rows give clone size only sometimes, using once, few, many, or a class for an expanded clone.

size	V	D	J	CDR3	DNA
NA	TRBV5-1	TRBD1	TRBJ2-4	CASKYDRAGIQYF	TGCGCCAGCAAATACGACAGGGCGGGCATTCAGTACTTC
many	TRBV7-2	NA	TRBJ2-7	CASSLDPGSYEQYF	TGTGCCAGCAGCTTAGACCCGGGCTCCTACGAGCAGTACTTC
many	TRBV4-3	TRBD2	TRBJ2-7	CASSQDLAGGGEQYF	TGCGCCAGCAGCCAAGATCTAGCGGGAGGGGGGGAGCAGTACTTC
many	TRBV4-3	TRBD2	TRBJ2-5	CASSQEGREGRETQYF	TGCGCCAGCAGCCAAGAGGGGCGGGAGGGCCGAGAGACCCAGTACTTC
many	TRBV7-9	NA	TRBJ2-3	CASSPPVLIHYTQYF	TGTGCCAGCAGCCCGCCGGTTCTCATACATTATACGCAGTATTTT
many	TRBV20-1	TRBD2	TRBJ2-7	CSAQGGLEYGYEQYF	TGCAGTGCTCAAGGGGGACTAGAGTATGGGTACGAGCAGTACTTC
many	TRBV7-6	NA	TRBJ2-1	CASSSAGGLYNEQFF	TGTGCCAGCAGCTCCGCAGGGGGGCTCTACAATGAGCAGTTCTTC
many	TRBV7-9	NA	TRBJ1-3	CASSWEGSSGNTIYF	TGTGCCAGCAGCTGGGAGGGCAGCTCTGGAAACACCATATATTTT
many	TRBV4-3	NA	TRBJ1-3	CASSQTVSGNTIYF	TGCGCCAGCAGCCAGACAGTCTCTGGAAACACCATATATTTT
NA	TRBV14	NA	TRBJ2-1	CASSQGRTNEQFF	TGTGCCAGCAGCCAAGGTCGGACGAATGAGCAGTTCTTC
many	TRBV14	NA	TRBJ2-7	CASSRFPTVGYEQYF	TGTGCCAGCAGCCGTTTTCCGACAGTAGGCTACGAGCAGTACTTC
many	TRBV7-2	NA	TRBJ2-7	CASSFQEFNEQYF	TGTGCCAGCAGCTTCCAGGAATTCAACGAGCAGTACTTC
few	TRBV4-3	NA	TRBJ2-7	CASSQEGTNSYEQYF	TGCGCCAGCAGCCAAGAAGGGACAAATTCCTACGAGCAGTACTTC
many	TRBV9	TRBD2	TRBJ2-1	CASSSWLAGGVEQFF	TGTGCCAGCAGCTCCTGGTTAGCGGGAGGGGTGGAGCAGTTCTTC
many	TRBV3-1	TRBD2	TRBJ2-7	CASSPRLAKYEQYF	TGTGCCAGCAGCCCCCGACTAGCGAAATACGAGCAGTACTTC
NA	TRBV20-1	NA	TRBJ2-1	CSASKGSYNEQFF	TGCAGTGCTAGTAAGGGCTCCTACAATGAGCAGTTCTTC
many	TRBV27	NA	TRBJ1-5	CASSPVESNQPQHF	TGTGCCAGCAGCCCCGTGGAGAGCAATCAGCCCCAGCATTTT
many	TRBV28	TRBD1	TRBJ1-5	CASRDRVDQPQHF	TGTGCCAGCAGGGACAGGGTGGATCAGCCCCAGCATTTT
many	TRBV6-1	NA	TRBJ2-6	CASSESSGANVLTF	TGTGCCAGCAGTGAAAGCTCTGGGGCCAACGTCCTGACTTTC
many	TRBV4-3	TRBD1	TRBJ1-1	CASSQERTGEAFF	TGCGCCAGCAGCCAAGAAAGGACAGGGGAAGCTTTCTTT
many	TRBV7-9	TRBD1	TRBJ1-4	CASSSRRGDRVNEKLFF	TGTGCCAGCAGCTCCCGGCGGGGGGACAGGGTGAATGAAAAACTGTTTTTT
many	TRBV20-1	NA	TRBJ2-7	CSASYNSYEQYF	TGCAGTGCTAGTTACAACTCCTACGAGCAGTACTTC
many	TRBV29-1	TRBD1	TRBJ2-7	CSVFGTDDYEQYF	TGCAGCGTTTTTGGGACAGATGACTACGAGCAGTACTTC
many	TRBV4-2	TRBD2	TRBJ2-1	CASSQDRTSGSNEQFF	TGTGCCAGCAGCCAAGATCGGACTAGCGGGAGCAATGAGCAGTTCTTC
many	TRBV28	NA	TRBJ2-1	CASSRDPKDEQFF	TGTGCCAGCAGCCGGGACCCCAAAGATGAGCAGTTCTTC
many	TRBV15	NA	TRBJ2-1	CATSGMVAGAYNEQFF	TGTGCCACCAGCGGCATGGTCGCAGGGGCCTACAATGAGCAGTTCTTC
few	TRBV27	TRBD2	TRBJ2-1	CASSTIVSGRGDNEQFF	TGTGCCAGCAGTACCATCGTTAGCGGGAGGGGTGACAATGAGCAGTTCTTC
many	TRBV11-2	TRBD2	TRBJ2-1	CASSLSGTSGSFEQLF	TGTGCCAGCAGCCTTTCCGGGACTAGCGGGAGTTTTGAGCAGCTCTTC
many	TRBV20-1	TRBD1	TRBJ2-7	CSTGGSYEQYF	TGCAGTACAGGGGGGAGTTACGAGCAGTACTTC
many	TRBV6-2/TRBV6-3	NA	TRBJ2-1	CASSYSTPEQFF	TGTGCCAGCAGTTACTCAACCCCCGAGCAGTTCTTC
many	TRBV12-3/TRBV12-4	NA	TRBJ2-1	CASSLEGYPSSYNEQFF	TGTGCCAGCAGTTTAGAGGGGTACCCAAGCTCCTACAATGAGCAGTTCTTC
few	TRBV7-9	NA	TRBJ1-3	CASGQLGNTIYF	TGTGCCAGTGGACAGTTGGGAAACACCATATATTTT
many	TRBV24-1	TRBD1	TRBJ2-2	CATSDSRQGSAGELFF	TGTGCCACCAGTGATTCCCGACAGGGGTCGGCCGGGGAGCTGTTTTTT
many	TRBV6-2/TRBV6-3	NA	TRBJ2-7	CASSYSIGQRHNPYEQYF	TGTGCCAGCAGTTACTCGATCGGCCAGCGGCACAACCCCTACGAGCAGTACTTC